The 20 T cell receptor beta chains in this list originate from one sample, sequenced in a study of vaccination effects on CD4 cells after COVID-19. Their recognized antigens are unknown. With the ViraFEST assay, the study expanded antigen-specific CD4+ T cells using viral peptide pools, then sequenced them. After more than 9 days in culture, the CD4+ T cells were isolated. Previously uninfected by SARS-CoV-2, the vaccine recipients also showed negative nucleocapsid antibodies. The method was immunoSEQ multiplex PCR; TCRdb's version includes in-frame clones alone and lacks a portion of them. Of over 45,000 clones in the sample, approximately 70% are singletons; the top ten hold around 17%. The material sequenced was CD4+ T cells from PBMCs cultured with SARS-CoV-2 spike peptides, taken before COVID-19 vaccination. These receptors all come from a human donor who received a COVID-19 vaccine.

The table lists this clone with a count of one. The rearrangement joins TRBV4-1 to TRBJ2-4; D perhaps matches TRBD2 (6 bases). Trimming removed 6 bases from V and 7 bases from J, with 19 bases in between. CDR3 length: 15 amino acids. Per the germline V gene, CDR1 is MGHRA and CDR2 is YSYEKL. The CDR3 reads CASRLTFDGGNIQYF. The CDR3 DNA sequence: TGCGCCAGCAGACTTACCTTCGACGGAGGGAACATTCAGTACTTC.

The V gene is TRBV7-2, the J gene TRBJ2-7; no definite D call. Germline lookup yields CDR1 SGHTA and CDR2 FQGNSA. This CDR3 is built from 14 residues. V was trimmed by 2 bases and J by 2 bases, leaving 10 bases between them. The chain's CDR3 is CASSLSLGTYEQYF. For the CDR3, the DNA is TGTGCCAGCAGCTTATCCCTAGGAACCTACGAGCAGTACTTC.

This chain uses TRBV5-1 with TRBJ2-3; TRBD1 matches 7 bases. The CDR3 runs to 16 residues. In germline, CDR1 is SGHRS, CDR2 YFSETQ. V lost 4 bases, J lost 0 bases, and 8 bases stayed unmatched. The DNA for the CDR3 is TGCGCCAGCAGCCCGAGGGGGCCCGGGAGCACAGATACGCAGTATTTT. Amino acids: CASSPRGPGSTDTQYF.

V and J are TRBV5-1 and TRBJ2-3; D may be TRBD1 or TRBD2 (5 bases each). V lost 7 bases and J 10 bases, leaving 19 bases between the germline ends. The CDR3 loop spans 13 amino acids. Germline CDR1 reads SGHRS; CDR2 reads YFSETQ. The CDR3 coding sequence is TGCGCCAGCCGCGGGCAGGGTCGCGCAGCGCAGTATTTT. Translation: CASRGQGRAAQYF. Supplemented by reference TRBV5-1 and TRBJ2-3, the full variable domain reads KAGVTQTPRYLIKTRGQQVTLSCSPISGHRSVSWYQQTPGQGLQFLFEYFSETQRNKGNFPGRFSGRQFSNSRSEMNVSTLELGDSALYLCASRGQGRAAQYFGPGTRLTVL.

The genes are TRBV4-2 and TRBJ2-5, with D unclear. Trimming pared 5 bases from V and 1 base from J, leaving 14 bases between. The CDR3 is 15 amino acids. Germline V gene sequence: CDR1 LGHNA, CDR2 YNFKEQ. CDR3 region: CASSFQGGIQETQYF. CDR3 in DNA: TGTGCCAGCAGCTTTCAAGGTGGGATCCAAGAGACCCAGTACTTC.

The gene calls are TRBV2 and TRBJ2-1; 7 bases agree with TRBD1. The V gene's germline CDR1 is SNHLY and CDR2 FYNNEI. The V gene end was trimmed by 0 bases and the J gene end by 6 bases; junction bases not matched to a gene: 2. The CDR3 loop spans 14 amino acids. CDR3 sequence reads: CASSEARQGNEQFF. In nucleotides, the CDR3 is TGTGCCAGCAGTGAAGCCCGACAGGGCAATGAGCAGTTCTTC.

The genes are TRBV11-3 and TRBJ1-3; possibly TRBD1 for D (5 bases). Germline V gives CDR1 SGHNT, CDR2 YENEEA. The CDR3 length is 13 residues. The germline V and J ends were trimmed by 5 bases and 4 bases, with 9 bases remaining between them. The CDR3 loop reads CASSRDAGNTIYF. The CDR3 coding sequence is TGTGCCAGCAGCCGGGACGCCGGAAACACCATATATTTT. The whole variable domain, filled in from reference TRBV11-3 and TRBJ1-3, reads EAGVVQSPRYKIIEKKQPVAFWCNPISGHNTLYWYLQNLGQGPELLIRYENEEAVDDSQLPKDRFSAERLKGVDSTLKIQPAELGDSAVYLCASSRDAGNTIYFGEGSWLTVV.

This clone has just a few counts. The V gene is TRBV7-9, the J gene TRBJ1-1; D is possibly TRBD1 (6 bases). Germline-derived CDR1 and CDR2 are SEHNR and FQNEAQ (reference sequence). This CDR3 region has 16 residues. Trimming shortened V by 5 bases and J by 1 base, and 17 bases separated the two germline ends. CDR3 in DNA: TGTGCCAGCAGCCCCTTATTGACAGGTGGGAACACTGAAGCTTTCTTT. As protein: CASSPLLTGGNTEAFF.

The chain combines TRBV7-2 with TRBJ2-2; D gene unclear. The CDR3 contains 17 residues. Germline V gene lookup returns CDR1 SGHTA and CDR2 FQGNSA. Deletions cut 5 bases from V and 6 bases from J, with 22 bases between. Written as DNA, the CDR3 is TGTGCCAGCAGCCTGACCGACGGCTTATTAACAGCCGGGGAGCTGTTTTTT. Translating gives CASSLTDGLLTAGELFF.

The CDR3 region is CASRHDSHSNQPQHF. CDR3 DNA sequence: TGTGCCAGCAGGCATGACAGCCATAGCAATCAGCCCCAGCATTTT. The chain links TRBV2 to TRBJ1-5, with D tentatively TRBD1 (5 bases). This CDR3 has 15 residues. V was pared by 6 bases and J by 0 bases, with 12 bases between. Germline V lookup: CDR1 SNHLY, CDR2 FYNNEI. The whole variable domain, remainder taken from reference TRBV2 and TRBJ1-5, is EPEVTQTPSHQVTQMGQEVILRCVPISNHLYFYWYRQILGQKVEFLVSFYNNEISEKSEIFDDQFSVERPDGSNFTLKIRSTKLEDSAMYFCASRHDSHSNQPQHFGDGTRLSIL.

This clone was found a few times. V and J are TRBV10-2 and TRBJ2-7; D is unresolved. Trimming shortened V by 8 bases and J by 5 bases, and 16 bases separated the two germline ends. This CDR3 has 13 residues. Per germline, CDR1 WSHSY and CDR2 SAAADI. The DNA of the CDR3 is TGCGCCAGCCTAGACTGGGGTATGGACGAGCAGTACTTC. It is translated as CASLDWGMDEQYF.

The chain uses TRBV3-1 (or the pseudogene TRBV3-2) and TRBJ2-5; 14 bases align to TRBD2. Per the germline V gene, CDR1 is LGHDT and CDR2 is YNNKEL (reference sequence). This CDR3 has 18 amino acids. Germline trimming cut 0 bases from V and 0 bases from J; bases unmatched to any gene: 3. CDR3 protein: CASSQETSGGGYQETQYF. CDR3 nucleotide sequence: TGTGCCAGCAGCCAAGAGACTAGCGGGGGGGGATACCAAGAGACCCAGTACTTC.

V gene TRBV5-1 combines with J gene TRBJ2-7, with unresolved D. Germline V lookup: CDR1 SGHRS, CDR2 YFSETQ. V dropped 1 base and J dropped 0 bases, with 11 bases sitting between them. This CDR3 contains 15 residues. CDR3 in amino acids: CASSLKGGSSYEQYF. CDR3 sequence (DNA): TGCGCCAGCAGCTTGAAGGGTGGCAGCTCCTACGAGCAGTACTTC.

The chain couples TRBV30 to TRBJ1-5, with unresolved D. CDR3 length: 14 residues. Germline V gene lookup returns CDR1 GTSNPN and CDR2 SVGIG (reference sequence). V was shortened by 0 bases and J by 3 bases, with 9 bases between the two germline ends. CDR3 sequence: CAWSVTAYNQPQHF. The CDR3 DNA sequence: TGTGCCTGGAGTGTAACGGCGTACAATCAGCCCCAGCATTTT.

This clone was seen a single time. The CDR3 protein is CASSPSGEGYTF. In nucleotides, the CDR3 is TGTGCCAGCTCACCCAGCGGGGAGGGCTACACCTTC. V gene TRBV18 combines with J gene TRBJ1-2; D uncertain. The CDR3 is 12 amino acids. Germline V gene data show CDR1 as KGHSH and CDR2 as LQKENI. The germline V and J ends were trimmed by 3 bases and 8 bases, with 10 bases remaining between them. Filled out from reference TRBV18 and TRBJ1-2, the complete variable domain reads NAGVMQNPRHLVRRRGQEARLRCSPMKGHSHVYWYRQLPEEGLKFMVYLQKENIIDESGMPKERFSAEFPKEGPSILRIQQVVRGDSAAYFCASSPSGEGYTFGSGTRLTVV.

J is TRBJ2-5 and V is TRBV7-2, with TRBD1 as a possible D gene (7 bases). Trimming cost V 1 base and J 5 bases, with 14 bases left between them. This CDR3 contains 15 residues. The germline V gene encodes CDR1 SGHTA and CDR2 FQGNSA. The CDR3 loop reads CASSLERAGGETQYF. CDR3 in DNA: TGTGCCAGCAGCTTAGAGCGGGCAGGGGGTGAGACCCAGTACTTC.

The chain joins TRBV28 to TRBJ1-5; 7 nucleotides match TRBD1. Germline values: CDR1 MDHEN, CDR2 SYDVKM. This CDR3 spans 13 amino acids. Trimming took 6 bases from V and 5 from J; bases not matched to a gene: 4. CDR3: CASSPGGYQPQHF. The CDR3 bases are TGTGCCAGCAGCCCAGGGGGGTATCAGCCCCAGCATTTT.

This clone has a handful of counts. This sample also contains other DNA sequences that code for the same CDR3. This chain uses TRBV7-2 with TRBJ2-3; D unresolved. Between the trimmed V and J ends, which lost 5 bases and 4 bases, there was a span of 4 bases. Germline CDR1 and CDR2: SGHTA and FQGNSA. The CDR3 spans 11 residues. The chain's CDR3 is CASSLSDTQYF. CDR3 nucleotides: TGTGCCAGCAGCCTGTCAGATACGCAGTATTTT.

The chain has TRBV4-3 and TRBJ1-1; unclear D gene. CDR1 and CDR2 from the germline V gene are LGHNA and YSLEER. V was clipped by 0 bases and J by 0 bases, with 14 bases between them. This CDR3 has 17 residues. This chain's CDR3 is CASSQDFRTTMNTEAFF. The CDR3, as DNA: TGCGCCAGCAGCCAAGATTTTCGGACGACCATGAACACTGAAGCTTTCTTT.

The gene calls are TRBV30 and TRBJ1-3; D is unresolved. This CDR3 is 14 amino acids long. The germline V and J ends were trimmed by 3 bases and 0 bases, with 9 bases remaining between them. Germline V gene sequence: CDR1 GTSNPN, CDR2 SVGIG (reference sequence). The CDR3 region has the DNA TGTGCCTGGAGAGACGCCTTCTCTGGAAACACCATATATTTT. Amino acids: CAWRDAFSGNTIYF.